This record covers a single TCR beta chain. Its antigen is unknown. Treatment: approximately 18 received Ad26.COV2.S at low or high dose, single or two shots; about 5 received placebo; per-sample allocation not given. Samples came from day 63 after the first vaccine or placebo injection. The data are from a study of Ad26.COV2.S vaccination and SARS-CoV-2 variants. On the study more broadly: The donor was enrolled in the Ad26.COV2.S arm of the COV1001 trial.

Repertoires were generated with immunoSEQ multiplex PCR, while TCRdb's copy carries only in-frame clones and drops some. This sample has 200,000 to 250,000 clones, with over 75% found just once. Whole-study findings and limits: Placebo and vaccine recipients had non-spike TCR breadth that was similar.

The CDR3 length is 14 residues. Germline CDR1 GTSNPN, CDR2 SVGIG (reference sequence). J was trimmed by 3 bases and V by 2 bases; bases with no gene match: 6. The sequenced sample was peripheral blood, obtained in a trial of Ad26.COV2.S vaccine versus placebo. This sequence joins TRBV30 and TRBJ2-5, with 7 bases identical to TRBD1. The TCR comes from a person aged 18-60 years who received the Ad26.COV2.S COVID-19 vaccine or a placebo. CDR3: CAWSPGTAEETQYF. In DNA form, the CDR3 reads TGTGCCTGGAGTCCCGGGACAGCAGAAGAGACCCAGTACTTC.